A single sample gave rise to the 25 T cell receptor beta chains below, sequenced in a study of T cells after yellow fever vaccination. TCRdb redid the calling of the 5' RACE reads with MiXCR, one entry per CDR3 protein. This table has roughly 300,000 distinct CDR3 sequences, around 6.8% appearing once. The starting material was PBMCs, obtained approximately 40 days after the first yellow fever vaccination. These receptors were collected from a man younger than 35 who received the YFV17D yellow fever vaccine.

This clonotype was observed a few times. The J gene is TRBJ2-7, the V gene TRBV5-1; tentatively, D is TRBD1 (6 bases). The V end lost 2 bases, the J end lost 2 bases, and 17 bases lay between the germline ends. CDR3 length: 16 residues. The germline CDR1 and CDR2 sequences are SGHRS and YFSETQ. The CDR3 DNA reads TGCGCCAGCAGCTTAGGATTGGGGACACCGACCTACGAGCAGTACTTC. Its protein product is CASSLGLGTPTYEQYF.

In its sample, this clonotype was seen many times. J is TRBJ1-5 and V is TRBV12-3 or TRBV12-4; 8 bases map to TRBD1. The CDR3 consists of 14 residues. The J segment lost 5 bases and the V segment lost 6 bases, leaving 6 bases of the junction unmatched. The CDR3 region is CASSLDRVDQPQHF. The CDR3 region has the DNA TGTGCCAGCAGCTTGGACAGGGTAGATCAGCCCCAGCATTTT.

V gene TRBV28 combines with J gene TRBJ1-5, with 12 nucleotides matching TRBD1. Losses at the gene ends were 7 bases for V and 7 bases for J; bases not matched to a gene: 8. The CDR3 consists of 15 residues. CDR1 MDHEN and CDR2 SYDVKM come from the germline V gene. CDR3 bases: TGTGCCAGCAATCTCCGGGACAGGGGGCGGCAGCCCCAGCATTTT. It is translated as CASNLRDRGRQPQHF.

The CDR3: CASSLVSPDRVSSYNEQFF. As DNA, the CDR3 is TGTGCCAGCAGCTTAGTGTCCCCAGACAGAGTTAGCTCCTACAATGAGCAGTTCTTC. The rearrangement uses TRBV7-6 and TRBJ2-1, with D perhaps TRBD1 (5 bases). The CDR3 sequence is 19 residues long. The germline V gene has CDR1 SGHVS and CDR2 FNYEAQ. Trimming pared 1 base from V and 0 bases from J, leaving 19 bases between.

The chain employs TRBV10-3 and TRBJ2-3; D is perhaps TRBD1 (5 bases). CDR1 is ENHRY, CDR2 SYGVKD, per germline. V lost 4 bases and J lost 1, with 18 bases in between. The CDR3 is made up of 17 amino acids. Here the CDR3 DNA reads TGTGCCATCAGTGGACAGCAGTCGAAAGGGGGCACAGATACGCAGTATTTT. Amino acids: CAISGQQSKGGTDTQYF.

The table lists this clonotype with a few counts. The rearrangement joins TRBV6-2 or TRBV6-3 to TRBJ1-2; D perhaps matches TRBD1 (5 bases). In germline, CDR1 is MNHEY, CDR2 SVGEGT. Trimming pared 4 bases from V and 5 bases from J, leaving 11 bases between. The CDR3 contains 13 residues. The CDR3 region is CASSSHGTYGYTF. The DNA for the CDR3 is TGTGCCAGCAGTTCACACGGGACGTATGGCTACACCTTC.

This clonotype showed up many times. The chain uses TRBV5-1 and TRBJ2-7; D tentatively reads TRBD1 or TRBD2 (5 bases each). Trimming cost V 4 bases and J 0 bases, with 14 bases left between them. The CDR3 length is 15 residues. The germline CDR1 and CDR2 sequences are SGHRS and YFSETQ. CDR3 sequence: CASSPGTLSSYEQYF. DNA for the CDR3: TGCGCCAGCAGCCCCGGGACGCTAAGCTCCTACGAGCAGTACTTC.

This clonotype was picked up a small number of times. The chain uses TRBV20-1 and TRBJ2-1, with 11 nucleotides matching TRBD2. The CDR3 length is 17 residues. The ends lost 4 bases at V and 8 bases at J; junction bases unmatched: 16. In germline, CDR1 is DFQATT, CDR2 SNEGSKA (reference sequence). CDR3 sequence reads: CSANALASGGPYDEQFF. The CDR3 nucleotides are TGCAGTGCTAACGCCCTTGCTAGCGGGGGGCCGTACGATGAGCAGTTCTTC.

The chain uses TRBV19 and TRBJ2-7, with D maybe TRBD1 (6 bases). In germline, CDR1 is LNHDA, CDR2 SQIVND (reference sequence). CDR3 size: 17 residues. Trimming stripped 0 bases from V and 3 bases from J, with 18 bases between. The CDR3 is CASSIDLTGLKNYEQYF. The CDR3 DNA reads as TGTGCCAGTAGTATAGATCTTACAGGGCTCAAGAACTACGAGCAGTACTTC.

This clonotype was recorded a few times. The rearrangement uses TRBV15 and TRBJ2-5, with 10 bases that match TRBD2. V was pared by 6 bases and J by 2 bases, with 3 bases of the junction left unmatched. Germline V gene sequence: CDR1 LNHNV, CDR2 YYDKDF (reference sequence). CDR3 length equals 14 residues. CDR3 coding DNA: TGTGCCACCAGACTAGCGGGGATGCAAGAGACCCAGTACTTC. It translates to CATRLAGMQETQYF.

For the CDR3, the DNA is TGTGCCAGCAGTATTGGGACTAGCGGGGTACATCGGGGTGGCCAGTACTTC. It codes for CASSIGTSGVHRGGQYF. The V and J genes are TRBV6-1 and TRBJ2-5; 13 bases line up with TRBD2. After removal of 5 bases from V and 10 bases from J, the junction contained 16 bases not matched to a gene. This CDR3 has 17 residues. CDR1 is MNHNS and CDR2 is SASEGT in the germline V gene.

This clonotype was counted between two and nine times. V usage is TRBV7-9 and J usage is TRBJ1-5; unclear D gene. Germline CDR1 reads SEHNR; CDR2 reads FQNEAQ (reference sequence). The V and J ends lost 1 base and 3 bases respectively, with 10 bases between them. The CDR3 contains 15 residues. The CDR3 sequence is CASSLDAAHNQPQHF. In DNA form, the CDR3 reads TGTGCCAGCAGCTTAGATGCGGCCCACAATCAGCCCCAGCATTTT.

This clonotype was detected many times. The chain links TRBV7-3 to TRBJ1-6, with TRBD1 matching 7 bases. This CDR3 comprises 14 residues. Trimming cost V 6 bases and J 6 bases; bases outside gene matches: 5. The germline V gene has CDR1 SGHTA and CDR2 FQGTGA. CDR3 in amino acids: CASSTGQFNSPLHF. The CDR3 bases are TGTGCCAGCAGTACGGGACAGTTTAATTCACCCCTCCACTTT.

CDR3 in amino acids: CASSGGAGPYEQYV. CDR3 nucleotide sequence: TGTGCCAGCAGTGGGGGGGCAGGGCCCTACGAGCAGTACGTC. The chain carries TRBV2 and TRBJ2-7, with D perhaps matching TRBD1 or TRBD2 (6 bases each). CDR1 and CDR2 (germline): SNHLY, FYNNEI. V dropped 4 bases and J dropped 2 bases, with 12 bases sitting between them. The CDR3 runs to 14 residues.

This clonotype was observed a handful of times. The V and J genes are TRBV15 and TRBJ1-2; no clear D gene. The CDR3 contains 14 residues. Germline-derived CDR1 and CDR2 are LNHNV and YYDKDF (reference sequence). V dropped 0 bases and J dropped 2 bases, with 7 bases sitting between them. CDR3 sequence reads: CATSRDTANYGYTF. The CDR3 DNA reads TGTGCCACCAGCAGAGATACCGCCAACTATGGCTACACCTTC.

This clonotype was seen only a few times. The V gene is TRBV11-2, the J gene TRBJ2-7; no firm D call. The germline V and J ends were trimmed by 3 bases and 1 base, with 7 bases remaining between them. The CDR3 covers 13 residues. Germline V gene data show CDR1 as SGHAT and CDR2 as FQNNGV. CDR3: CASSFLPSYEQYV. The CDR3 DNA is TGTGCCAGCAGCTTCCTGCCTTCCTACGAGCAGTACGTC.

This clonotype was counted at least ten times. This chain connects TRBV5-1 to TRBJ2-1; 14 positions match TRBD2. CDR3 length: 14 amino acids. Germline V CDR1 and CDR2: SGHRS, YFSETQ. Losses at the gene ends were 5 bases for V and 12 bases for J; bases not matched to a gene: 7. In nucleotides, the CDR3 is TGCGCCAGCAGAGAGGTCGGACTAGCGGGGGGGCAGTTCTTC. Translation gives CASREVGLAGGQFF. Complete variable domain (other parts from reference TRBV5-1 and TRBJ2-1): KAGVTQTPRYLIKTRGQQVTLSCSPISGHRSVSWYQQTPGQGLQFLFEYFSETQRNKGNFPGRFSGRQFSNSRSEMNVSTLELGDSALYLCASREVGLAGGQFFGPGTRLTVL.

This clonotype has ten or more counts. The chain couples TRBV7-2 to TRBJ2-5; the D is unclear. V was shortened by 0 bases and J by 2 bases, with 7 bases between the two germline ends. Germline-derived CDR1 and CDR2 are SGHTA and FQGNSA. The CDR3 contains 14 residues. In nucleotides, the CDR3 is TGTGCCAGCAGCTTAGCCCAAGCACAAGAGACCCAGTACTTC. It encodes CASSLAQAQETQYF.

This clonotype was recorded a few times. The chain is built from TRBV28 and TRBJ2-3, with 10 nucleotides matching TRBD1. Germline V gene lookup returns CDR1 MDHEN and CDR2 SYDVKM. This CDR3 has 17 residues. The trim removed 5 bases at V and 4 bases at J, leaving 12 bases unmatched. The CDR3 nucleotides are TGTGCCAGCAGTCCCGCAGGCGGACAGGGGGTTGCAGATACGCAGTATTTT. This sequence encodes CASSPAGGQGVADTQYF.

This clonotype occurred a few times. This rearrangement joins TRBV5-1 to TRBJ2-7; 9 bases fit TRBD2. Germline loops: CDR1 SGHRS, CDR2 YFSETQ. V lost 0 bases and J lost 3; bases outside the gene matches: 4. The CDR3 length is 15 residues. The CDR3 DNA reads as TGCGCCAGCAGCTTGGAAGCGGGGGGTTACTACGAGCAGTACTTC. Translating it yields CASSLEAGGYYEQYF. The full variable domain, completed using reference TRBV5-1 and TRBJ2-7, is KAGVTQTPRYLIKTRGQQVTLSCSPISGHRSVSWYQQTPGQGLQFLFEYFSETQRNKGNFPGRFSGRQFSNSRSEMNVSTLELGDSALYLCASSLEAGGYYEQYFGPGTRLTVT.

This clonotype was found a few times. V usage is TRBV5-6 and J usage is TRBJ2-7; D uncertain. V was shortened by 1 base and J by 2 bases, with 4 bases between the two germline ends. Germline CDR1 is SGHDT and CDR2 is YYEEEE. This CDR3 spans 12 amino acids. The CDR3 is CASSLYTYEQYV. CDR3 in DNA: TGTGCCAGCAGCTTGTATACCTACGAGCAGTACGTC.

This clonotype was seen at least ten times. The rearrangement links TRBV12-3 or TRBV12-4 to TRBJ2-7; 8 nucleotides match TRBD1. With V trimmed by 6 bases and J by 1 base, 8 bases remained unmatched. This CDR3 contains 15 residues. The CDR3 here is CASSPGDRSSYEQYF. The DNA of the CDR3 is TGTGCCAGCAGCCCCGGGGACAGGAGTTCCTACGAGCAGTACTTC.

V gene TRBV7-2 combines with J gene TRBJ2-1, with TRBD1 identical over 8 bases. The CDR3 has 15 amino acids. Germline CDR1 is SGHTA and CDR2 is FQGNSA. V gave up 3 bases and J gave up 6 bases; unmatched junction bases: 7. CDR3 amino acids: CASSFRTGKGNEQFF. The CDR3 DNA sequence: TGTGCCAGCAGCTTCCGGACAGGGAAAGGCAATGAGCAGTTCTTC.

Points on this clonotype: A much bigger clone sits one base away, suggesting this may be a read error. The V call is TRBV7-9, the J call TRBJ1-1; tentative D call: TRBD1 (5 bases). This CDR3 region has 14 residues. The germline CDR1 and CDR2 sequences are SEHNR and FQNEAQ (reference sequence). V was pared by 7 bases and J by 4 bases, with 16 bases between. This CDR3 reads CASIPISGGTEAFF. As DNA, the CDR3 is TGTGCCAGCATTCCCATAAGCGGGGGCACTGAAGCTTTCTTT.

This clonotype came up a few times. The gene calls are TRBV5-6 and TRBJ2-7; 7 bases line up with TRBD1. Germline CDR1 SGHDT, CDR2 YYEEEE. J gave up 3 bases and V 3 bases, and 6 bases lay outside the gene matches. The CDR3 is made up of 14 amino acids. DNA of the CDR3: TGTGCCAGCAGCTCCGGTCCAGGGGGCTACGAGCAGTACGTC. Its translation: CASSSGPGGYEQYV.